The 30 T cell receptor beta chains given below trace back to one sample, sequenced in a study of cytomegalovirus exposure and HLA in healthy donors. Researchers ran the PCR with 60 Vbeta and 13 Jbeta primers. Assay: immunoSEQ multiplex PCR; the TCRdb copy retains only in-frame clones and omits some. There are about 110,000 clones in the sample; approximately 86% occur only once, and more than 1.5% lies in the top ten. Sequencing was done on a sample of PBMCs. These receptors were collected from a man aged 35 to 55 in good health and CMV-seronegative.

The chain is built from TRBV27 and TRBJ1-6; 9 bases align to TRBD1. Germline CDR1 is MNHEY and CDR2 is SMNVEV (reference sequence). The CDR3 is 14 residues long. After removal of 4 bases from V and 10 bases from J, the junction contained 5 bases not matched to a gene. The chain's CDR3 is CASSWTGADSPLHF. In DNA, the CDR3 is TGTGCCAGCAGTTGGACAGGGGCAGACTCACCCCTCCACTTT.

The CDR3 protein is CASSLQENTEAFF. DNA for the CDR3: TGTGCCAGTAGCCTACAGGAGAACACTGAAGCTTTCTTT. The V call is TRBV19, the J call TRBJ1-1; D perhaps matches TRBD1 (5 bases). Trimming removed 6 bases from V and 1 base from J, with 9 bases in between. This CDR3 is 13 amino acids long. Germline values: CDR1 LNHDA, CDR2 SQIVND (reference sequence).

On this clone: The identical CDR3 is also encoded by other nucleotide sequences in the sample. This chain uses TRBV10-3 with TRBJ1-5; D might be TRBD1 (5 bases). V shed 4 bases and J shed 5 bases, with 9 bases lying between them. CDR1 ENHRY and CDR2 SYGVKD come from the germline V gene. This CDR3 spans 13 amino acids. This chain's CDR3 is CAISGTGDQPQHF. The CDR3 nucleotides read TGTGCCATCAGTGGTACGGGGGATCAGCCCCAGCATTTT.

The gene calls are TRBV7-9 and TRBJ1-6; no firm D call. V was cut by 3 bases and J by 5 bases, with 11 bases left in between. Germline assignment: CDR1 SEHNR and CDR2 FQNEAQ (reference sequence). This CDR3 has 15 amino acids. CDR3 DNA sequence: TGTGCCAGCAGCTTGGGAGGGAACAATAATTCACCCCTCCACTTT. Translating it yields CASSLGGNNNSPLHF.

CDR3 nucleotides: TGTGCCAGCAGCTTGGGAGTGCGGGGTTGCTATTTT. Translating it yields CASSLGVRGCYF. The chain has TRBV7-2 and TRBJ2-3; perhaps TRBD2 as D (6 bases). Germline CDR1 SGHTA, CDR2 FQGNSA. V lost 3 bases to trimming and J lost 15 bases, with 16 bases between them. The CDR3 runs to 12 residues.

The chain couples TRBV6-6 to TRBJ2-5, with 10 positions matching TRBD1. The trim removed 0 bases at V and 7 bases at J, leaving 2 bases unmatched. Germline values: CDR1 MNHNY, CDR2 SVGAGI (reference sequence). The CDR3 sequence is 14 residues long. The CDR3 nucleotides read TGTGCCAGCAGTTACTCGAGGGACAGGGGGACCCAGTACTTC. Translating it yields CASSYSRDRGTQYF.

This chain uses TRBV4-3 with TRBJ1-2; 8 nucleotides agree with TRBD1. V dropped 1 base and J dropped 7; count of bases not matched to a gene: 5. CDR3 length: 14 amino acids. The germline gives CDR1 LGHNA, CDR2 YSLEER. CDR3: CASSQGTGNFGYTF. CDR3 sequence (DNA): TGCGCCAGCAGCCAAGGGACAGGGAATTTTGGCTACACCTTC.

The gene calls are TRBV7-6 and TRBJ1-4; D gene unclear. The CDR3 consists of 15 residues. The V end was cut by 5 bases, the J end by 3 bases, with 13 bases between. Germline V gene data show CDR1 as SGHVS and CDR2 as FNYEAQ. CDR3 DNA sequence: TGTGCCAGCAGCGCGGGCCCAAATGCTAATGAAAAACTGTTTTTT. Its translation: CASSAGPNANEKLFF.

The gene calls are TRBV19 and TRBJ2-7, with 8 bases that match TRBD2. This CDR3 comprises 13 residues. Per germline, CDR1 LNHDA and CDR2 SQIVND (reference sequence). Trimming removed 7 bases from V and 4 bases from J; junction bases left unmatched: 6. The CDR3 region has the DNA TGTGCCAGTAAAGGGCGGGGGGAATACGAGCAGTACTTC. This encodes CASKGRGEYEQYF.

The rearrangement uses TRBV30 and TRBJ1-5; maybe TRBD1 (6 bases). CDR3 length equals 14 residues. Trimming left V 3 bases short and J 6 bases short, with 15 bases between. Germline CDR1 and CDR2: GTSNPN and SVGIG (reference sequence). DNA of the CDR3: TGTGCCTGGAGCCACCAGGGAGGGGGTCAGCCCCAGCATTTT. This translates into CAWSHQGGGQPQHF. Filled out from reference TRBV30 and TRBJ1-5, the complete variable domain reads SQTIHQWPATLVQPVGSPLSLECTVEGTSNPNLYWYRQAAGRGLQLLFYSVGIGQISSEVPQNLSASRPQDRQFILSSKKLLLSDSGFYLCAWSHQGGGQPQHFGDGTRLSIL.

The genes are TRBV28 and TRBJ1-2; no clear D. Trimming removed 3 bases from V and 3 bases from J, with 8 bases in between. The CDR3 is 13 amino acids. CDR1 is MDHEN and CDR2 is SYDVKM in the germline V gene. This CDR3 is CASSFGEHYGYTF. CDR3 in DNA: TGTGCCAGCAGTTTCGGGGAGCACTATGGCTACACCTTC.

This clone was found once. In nucleotides, the CDR3 is TGCAGCGTTGGGTCAGGCAAAAGATCAGATACGCAGTATTTT. It is translated as CSVGSGKRSDTQYF. The rearrangement uses TRBV29-1 and TRBJ2-3, with no clear D. Deletions cut 4 bases from V and 4 bases from J, with 15 bases between. This CDR3 is built from 14 residues. Germline CDR1 reads SQVTM; CDR2 reads ANQGSEA.

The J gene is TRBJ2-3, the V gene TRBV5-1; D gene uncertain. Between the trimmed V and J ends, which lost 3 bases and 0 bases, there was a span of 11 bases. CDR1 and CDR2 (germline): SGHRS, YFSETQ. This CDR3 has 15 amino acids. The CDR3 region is CASSSVVSSTDTQYF. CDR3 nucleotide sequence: TGCGCCAGCAGCTCCGTTGTTTCTAGCACAGATACGCAGTATTTT.

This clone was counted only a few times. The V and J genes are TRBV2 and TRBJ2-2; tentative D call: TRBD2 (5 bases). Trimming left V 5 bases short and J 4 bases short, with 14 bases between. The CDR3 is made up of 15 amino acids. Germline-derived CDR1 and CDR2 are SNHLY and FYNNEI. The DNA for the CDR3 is TGTGCCAGCAGTACGGAGGTCAGACTCACCGGGGAGCTGTTTTTT. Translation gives CASSTEVRLTGELFF. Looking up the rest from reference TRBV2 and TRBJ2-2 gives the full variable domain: EPEVTQTPSHQVTQMGQEVILRCVPISNHLYFYWYRQILGQKVEFLVSFYNNEISEKSEIFDDQFSVERPDGSNFTLKIRSTKLEDSAMYFCASSTEVRLTGELFFGEGSRLTVL.

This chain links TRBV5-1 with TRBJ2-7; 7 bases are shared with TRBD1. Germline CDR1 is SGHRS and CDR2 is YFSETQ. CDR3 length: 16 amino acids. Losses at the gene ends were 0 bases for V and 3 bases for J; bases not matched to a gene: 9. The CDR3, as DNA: TGCGCCAGCAGCTTGGGGCCTCCGACAGGGCTCTACGAGCAGTACTTC. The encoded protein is CASSLGPPTGLYEQYF. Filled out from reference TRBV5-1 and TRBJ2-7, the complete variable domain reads KAGVTQTPRYLIKTRGQQVTLSCSPISGHRSVSWYQQTPGQGLQFLFEYFSETQRNKGNFPGRFSGRQFSNSRSEMNVSTLELGDSALYLCASSLGPPTGLYEQYFGPGTRLTVT.

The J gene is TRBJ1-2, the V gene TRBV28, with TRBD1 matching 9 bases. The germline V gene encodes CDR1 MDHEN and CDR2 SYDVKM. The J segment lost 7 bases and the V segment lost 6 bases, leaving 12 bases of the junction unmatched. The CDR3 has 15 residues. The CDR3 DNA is TGTGCCAGCAGCCGTCCCGGGACAGGGCGAGGTGGCTACACCTTC. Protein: CASSRPGTGRGGYTF.

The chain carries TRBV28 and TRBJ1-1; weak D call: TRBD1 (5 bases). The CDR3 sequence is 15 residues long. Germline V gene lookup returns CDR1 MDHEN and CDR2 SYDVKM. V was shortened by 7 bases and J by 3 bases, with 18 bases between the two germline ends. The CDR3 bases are TGTGCCAGCACCTCCGCCACCCTAGGGGACACTGAAGCTTTCTTT. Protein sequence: CASTSATLGDTEAFF.

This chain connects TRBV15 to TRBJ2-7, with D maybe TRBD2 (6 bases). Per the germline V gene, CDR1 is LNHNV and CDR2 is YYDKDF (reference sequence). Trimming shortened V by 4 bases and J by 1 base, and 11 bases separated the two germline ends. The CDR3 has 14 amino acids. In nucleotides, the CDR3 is TGTGCCACCAGCATAGGACTATTATCCTACGAGCAGTACTTC. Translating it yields CATSIGLLSYEQYF. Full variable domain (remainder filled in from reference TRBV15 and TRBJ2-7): DAMVIQNPRYQVTQFGKPVTLSCSQTLNHNVMYWYQQKSSQAPKLLFHYYDKDFNNEADTPDNFQSRRPNTSFCFLDIRSPGLGDTAMYLCATSIGLLSYEQYFGPGTRLTVT.

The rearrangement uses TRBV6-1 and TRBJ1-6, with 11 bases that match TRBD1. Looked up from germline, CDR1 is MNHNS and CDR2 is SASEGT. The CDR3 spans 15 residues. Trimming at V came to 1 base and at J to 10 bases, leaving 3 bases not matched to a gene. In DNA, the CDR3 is TGTGCCAGCAGTGAAGAGGGGACAGGGGGATCACCCCTCCACTTT. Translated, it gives CASSEEGTGGSPLHF.

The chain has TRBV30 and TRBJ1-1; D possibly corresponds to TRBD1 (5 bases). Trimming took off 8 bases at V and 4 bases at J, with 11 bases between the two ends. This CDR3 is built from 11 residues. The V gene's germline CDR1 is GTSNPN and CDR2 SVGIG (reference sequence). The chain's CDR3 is CALQGGTEAFF. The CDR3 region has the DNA TGTGCCCTCCAGGGAGGCACTGAAGCTTTCTTT.

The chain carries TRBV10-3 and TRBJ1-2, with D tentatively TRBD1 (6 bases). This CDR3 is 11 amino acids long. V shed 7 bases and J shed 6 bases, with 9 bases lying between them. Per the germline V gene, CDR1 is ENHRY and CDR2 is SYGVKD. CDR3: CAITGGDGYTF. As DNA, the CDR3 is TGTGCCATCACGGGGGGCGATGGCTACACCTTC.

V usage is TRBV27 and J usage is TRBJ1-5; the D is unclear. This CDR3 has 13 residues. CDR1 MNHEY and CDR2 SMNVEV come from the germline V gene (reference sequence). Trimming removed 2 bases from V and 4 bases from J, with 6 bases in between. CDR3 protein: CASSLSGNQPQHF. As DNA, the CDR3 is TGTGCCAGCAGTTTAAGCGGTAATCAGCCCCAGCATTTT.

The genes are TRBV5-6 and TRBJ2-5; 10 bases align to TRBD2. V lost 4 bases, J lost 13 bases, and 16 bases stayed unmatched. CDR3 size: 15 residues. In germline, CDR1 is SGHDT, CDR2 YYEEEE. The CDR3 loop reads CASSVLTSGSPGRYF. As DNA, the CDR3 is TGTGCCAGCAGCGTTCTGACTAGCGGGTCTCCGGGAAGGTACTTC.

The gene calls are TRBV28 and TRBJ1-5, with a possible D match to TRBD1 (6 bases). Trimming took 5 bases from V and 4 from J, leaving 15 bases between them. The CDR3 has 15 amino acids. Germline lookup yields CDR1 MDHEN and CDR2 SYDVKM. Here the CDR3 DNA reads TGTGCCAGCAGTACCCAGGGGCTTGGGAATCAGCCCCAGCATTTT. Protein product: CASSTQGLGNQPQHF.

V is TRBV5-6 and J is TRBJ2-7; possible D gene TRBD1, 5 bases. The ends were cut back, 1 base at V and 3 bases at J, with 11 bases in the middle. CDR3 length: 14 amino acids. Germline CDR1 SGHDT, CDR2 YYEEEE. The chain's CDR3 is CASSLTSQDYEQYF. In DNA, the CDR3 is TGTGCCAGCAGCTTGACATCACAGGACTACGAGCAGTACTTC. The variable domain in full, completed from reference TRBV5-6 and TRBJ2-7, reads DAGVTQSPTHLIKTRGQQVTLRCSPKSGHDTVSWYQQALGQGPQFIFQYYEEEERQRGNFPDRFSGHQFPNYSSELNVNALLLGDSALYLCASSLTSQDYEQYFGPGTRLTVT.

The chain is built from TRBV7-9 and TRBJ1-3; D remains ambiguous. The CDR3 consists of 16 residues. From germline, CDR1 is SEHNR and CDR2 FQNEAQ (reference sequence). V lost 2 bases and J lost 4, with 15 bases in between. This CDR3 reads CASSLRPPRRGNTIYF. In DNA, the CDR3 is TGTGCCAGCAGCTTAAGGCCCCCGAGGAGGGGAAACACCATATATTTT.

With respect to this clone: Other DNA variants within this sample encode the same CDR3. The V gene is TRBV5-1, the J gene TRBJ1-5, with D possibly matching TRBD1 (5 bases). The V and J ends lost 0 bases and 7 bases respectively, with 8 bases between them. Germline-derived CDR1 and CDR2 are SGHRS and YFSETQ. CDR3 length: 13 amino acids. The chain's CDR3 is CASSLDGGQPQHF. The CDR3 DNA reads TGCGCCAGCAGCTTGGATGGGGGGCAGCCCCAGCATTTT.

The CDR3 protein is CASSQETQEQFF. The CDR3 nucleotides read TGTGCCAGCTCACAGGAGACTCAAGAGCAGTTCTTC. The rearrangement joins TRBV18 to TRBJ2-1, with D unclear. Trimming removed 4 bases at V and 10 bases at J, with 11 bases between. Germline values: CDR1 KGHSH, CDR2 LQKENI. CDR3 length: 12 residues.

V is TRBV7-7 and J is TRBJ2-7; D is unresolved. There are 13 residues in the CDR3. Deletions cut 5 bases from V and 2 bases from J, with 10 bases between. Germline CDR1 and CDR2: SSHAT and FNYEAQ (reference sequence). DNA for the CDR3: TGTGCCAGCAGCCGCGGCACGGCCTACGAGCAGTACTTC. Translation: CASSRGTAYEQYF.

The CDR3 DNA reads TGTGCCAGCAGCTTGGGGGGAGGGGCGCGGAATCAGCCCCAGCATTTT. It codes for CASSLGGGARNQPQHF. This chain connects TRBV5-6 to TRBJ1-5; perhaps TRBD1 as D (5 bases). Germline CDR1 reads SGHDT; CDR2 reads YYEEEE. The V end lost 0 bases, the J end lost 4 bases, and 14 bases lay between the germline ends. CDR3 length equals 16 residues.